The entry below describes one T cell receptor beta chain. What it binds is unknown. This sample is part of a study of T-cell memory formation after mild COVID-19. Looking at the study overall: Largely, TCR clusters stayed within a single donor. Study-wide findings and caveats: In pre-infection memory, a portion of responding clones appeared, which suggested that cross-reactive memory joined. CD8+ contracting clones occupied EMRA, while CD4+ ones occupied mainly CM and EM.

The CDR3 loop spans 11 amino acids. With 4 bases removed from V and 5 bases from J, the gap between germline ends came to 4 bases. Germline CDR1 KGHDR, CDR2 SFDVKD. Libraries for TCRalpha and TCRbeta carried sample barcodes and unique molecular identifiers via 5'RACE. TCRdb ran MiXCR on the 5' RACE reads and lists one entry per CDR3 protein. Seen here are roughly 190,000 distinct CDR3 sequences, around 20% observed once, and the top ten hold roughly 2.3%. The chain has TRBV24-1 and TRBJ1-2; no firm D call. The sample comprised PBMCs or a T cell subset sorted from them (not recorded which). The receptor was isolated from an adult woman who had mild COVID-19 (a few samples of this study predate the infection). Cell type and time point are not known. CDR3 sequence reads: CATSDRYGYTF. CDR3 nucleotide sequence: TGTGCCACCAGTGACCGATATGGCTACACCTTC.